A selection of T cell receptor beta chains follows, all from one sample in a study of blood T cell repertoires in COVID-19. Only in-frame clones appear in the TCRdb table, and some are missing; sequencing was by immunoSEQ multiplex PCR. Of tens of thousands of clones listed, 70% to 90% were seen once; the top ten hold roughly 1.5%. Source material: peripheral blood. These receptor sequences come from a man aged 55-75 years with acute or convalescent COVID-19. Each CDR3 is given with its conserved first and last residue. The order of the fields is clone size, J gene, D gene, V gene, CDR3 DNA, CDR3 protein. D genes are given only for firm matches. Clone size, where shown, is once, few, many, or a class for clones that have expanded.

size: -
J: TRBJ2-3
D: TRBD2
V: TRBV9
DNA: TGTGCCAGCAGCGCCATAGCGGGCCTCAGCACAGATACGCAGTATTTT
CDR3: CASSAIAGLSTDTQYF

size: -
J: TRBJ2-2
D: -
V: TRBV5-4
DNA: TGTGCCAGCAGCACTATGCGGGACAGTCGCTTCGGGGAGCTGTTTTTT
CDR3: CASSTMRDSRFGELFF

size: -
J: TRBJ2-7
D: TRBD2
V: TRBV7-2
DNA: TGTGCCAGCAGCTACAGAGCGGGGCTCTCCTACGAGCAGTACTTC
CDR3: CASSYRAGLSYEQYF

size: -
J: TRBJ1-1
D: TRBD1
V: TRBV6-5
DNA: TGTGCCAGCAGGGGACAGGGGGCAGATTACACTGAAGCTTTCTTT
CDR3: CASRGQGADYTEAFF

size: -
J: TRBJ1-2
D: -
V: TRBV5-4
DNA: TGTGCCAGCAGCTTGGGACAAAACTATGGCTACACCTTC
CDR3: CASSLGQNYGYTF

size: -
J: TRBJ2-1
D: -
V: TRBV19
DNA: TGTGCCAGTAGTATGCGGGGGCAGAGCTCCTACAATGAGCAGTTCTTC
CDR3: CASSMRGQSSYNEQFF

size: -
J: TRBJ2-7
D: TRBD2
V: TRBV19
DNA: TGTGCCAGTAGTATCCTAGCGGGCCCCAACTACGAGCAGTACTTC
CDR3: CASSILAGPNYEQYF

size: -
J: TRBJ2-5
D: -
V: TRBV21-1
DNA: TGTGCCAGCAGCAAAGGAGGACAGGGGCCGGGGCAAGAGACCCAGTACTTC
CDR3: CASSKGGQGPGQETQYF

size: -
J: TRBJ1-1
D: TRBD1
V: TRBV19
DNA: TGTGCCAGTCTGGGACAGGGAAACACTGAAGCTTTCTTT
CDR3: CASLGQGNTEAFF

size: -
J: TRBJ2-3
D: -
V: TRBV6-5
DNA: TGTGCCAGCATCAGGGGTTACACAGATACGCAGTATTTT
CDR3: CASIRGYTDTQYF

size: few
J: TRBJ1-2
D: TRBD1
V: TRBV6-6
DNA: TGTGCCAGCAGTGGCCGGGGACAGTGGGGCTATGGCTACACCTTC
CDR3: CASSGRGQWGYGYTF

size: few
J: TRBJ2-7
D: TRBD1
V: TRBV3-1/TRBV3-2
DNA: TGTGCCAGCAGCCAGTGGGACAGGGATCACGAGCAGTACTTC
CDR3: CASSQWDRDHEQYF

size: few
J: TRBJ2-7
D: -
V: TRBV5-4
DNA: TGTGCCAGCAGTCCTGGGGGCGGGGGATCGTACGAGCAGTACTTC
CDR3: CASSPGGGGSYEQYF

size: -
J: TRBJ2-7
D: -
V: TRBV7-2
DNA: TGTGCCAGCAGCTTAAGGGGAATGAGGGAGCAGTACTTC
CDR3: CASSLRGMREQYF